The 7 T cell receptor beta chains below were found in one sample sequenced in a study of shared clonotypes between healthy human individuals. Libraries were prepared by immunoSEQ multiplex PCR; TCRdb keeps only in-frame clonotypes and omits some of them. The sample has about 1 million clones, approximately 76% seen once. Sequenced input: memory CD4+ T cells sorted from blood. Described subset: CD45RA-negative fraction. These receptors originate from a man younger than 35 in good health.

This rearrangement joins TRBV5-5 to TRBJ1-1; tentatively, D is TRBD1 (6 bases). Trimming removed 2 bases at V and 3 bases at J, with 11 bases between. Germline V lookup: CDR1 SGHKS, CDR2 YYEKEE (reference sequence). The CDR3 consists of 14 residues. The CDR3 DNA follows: TGTGCCAGCAGCTTCAACGACAGGTACACTGAAGCTTTCTTT. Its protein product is CASSFNDRYTEAFF. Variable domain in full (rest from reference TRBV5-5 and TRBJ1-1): DAGVTQSPTHLIKTRGQQVTLRCSPISGHKSVSWYQQVLGQGPQFIFQYYEKEERGRGNFPDRFSARQFPNYSSELNVNALLLGDSALYLCASSFNDRYTEAFFGQGTRLTVV.

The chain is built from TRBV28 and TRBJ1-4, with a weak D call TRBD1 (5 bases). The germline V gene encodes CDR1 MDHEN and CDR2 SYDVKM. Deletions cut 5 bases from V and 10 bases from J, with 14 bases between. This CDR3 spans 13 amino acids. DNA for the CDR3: TGTGCCAGCAGTGTACCAGGGCTGGGAAAACTGTTTTTT. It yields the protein CASSVPGLGKLFF.

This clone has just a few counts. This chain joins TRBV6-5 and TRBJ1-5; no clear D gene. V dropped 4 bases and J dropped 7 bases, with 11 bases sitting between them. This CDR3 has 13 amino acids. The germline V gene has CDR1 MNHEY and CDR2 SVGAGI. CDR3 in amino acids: CASSFPLGQPQHF. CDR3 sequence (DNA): TGTGCCAGCAGTTTTCCGCTTGGGCAGCCCCAGCATTTT.

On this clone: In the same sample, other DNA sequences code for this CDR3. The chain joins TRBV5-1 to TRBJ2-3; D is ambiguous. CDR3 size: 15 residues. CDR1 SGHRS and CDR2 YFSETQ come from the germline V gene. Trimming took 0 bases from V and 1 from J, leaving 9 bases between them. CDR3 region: CASSLVSGGTDTQYF. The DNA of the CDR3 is TGCGCCAGCAGCTTGGTCTCGGGCGGCACAGATACGCAGTATTTT.

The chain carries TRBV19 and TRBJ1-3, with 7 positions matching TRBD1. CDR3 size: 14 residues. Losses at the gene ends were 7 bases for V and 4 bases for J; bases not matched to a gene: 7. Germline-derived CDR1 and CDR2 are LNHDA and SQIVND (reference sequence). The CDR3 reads CASTRTGFGNTIYF. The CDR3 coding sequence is TGTGCCAGTACCAGGACAGGCTTCGGAAACACCATATATTTT.

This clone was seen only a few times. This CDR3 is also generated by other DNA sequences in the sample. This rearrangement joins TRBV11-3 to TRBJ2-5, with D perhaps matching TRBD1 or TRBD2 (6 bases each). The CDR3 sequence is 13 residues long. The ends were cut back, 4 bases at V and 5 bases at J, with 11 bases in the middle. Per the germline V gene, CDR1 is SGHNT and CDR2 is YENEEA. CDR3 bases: TGTGCCAGCAGCTCCAGAGGGGGGGAGACCCAGTACTTC. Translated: CASSSRGGETQYF. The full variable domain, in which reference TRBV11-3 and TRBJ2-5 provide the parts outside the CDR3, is EAGVVQSPRYKIIEKKQPVAFWCNPISGHNTLYWYLQNLGQGPELLIRYENEEAVDDSQLPKDRFSAERLKGVDSTLKIQPAELGDSAVYLCASSSRGGETQYFGPGTRLLVL.

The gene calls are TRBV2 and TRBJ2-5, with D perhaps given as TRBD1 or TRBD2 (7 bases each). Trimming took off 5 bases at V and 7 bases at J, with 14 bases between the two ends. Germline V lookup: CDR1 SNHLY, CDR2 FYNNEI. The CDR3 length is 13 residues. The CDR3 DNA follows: TGTGCCAGCAGTCCCACAGGGGAGGGGACCCAGTACTTC. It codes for CASSPTGEGTQYF. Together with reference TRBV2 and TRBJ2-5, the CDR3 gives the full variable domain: EPEVTQTPSHQVTQMGQEVILRCVPISNHLYFYWYRQILGQKVEFLVSFYNNEISEKSEIFDDQFSVERPDGSNFTLKIRSTKLEDSAMYFCASSPTGEGTQYFGPGTRLLVL.